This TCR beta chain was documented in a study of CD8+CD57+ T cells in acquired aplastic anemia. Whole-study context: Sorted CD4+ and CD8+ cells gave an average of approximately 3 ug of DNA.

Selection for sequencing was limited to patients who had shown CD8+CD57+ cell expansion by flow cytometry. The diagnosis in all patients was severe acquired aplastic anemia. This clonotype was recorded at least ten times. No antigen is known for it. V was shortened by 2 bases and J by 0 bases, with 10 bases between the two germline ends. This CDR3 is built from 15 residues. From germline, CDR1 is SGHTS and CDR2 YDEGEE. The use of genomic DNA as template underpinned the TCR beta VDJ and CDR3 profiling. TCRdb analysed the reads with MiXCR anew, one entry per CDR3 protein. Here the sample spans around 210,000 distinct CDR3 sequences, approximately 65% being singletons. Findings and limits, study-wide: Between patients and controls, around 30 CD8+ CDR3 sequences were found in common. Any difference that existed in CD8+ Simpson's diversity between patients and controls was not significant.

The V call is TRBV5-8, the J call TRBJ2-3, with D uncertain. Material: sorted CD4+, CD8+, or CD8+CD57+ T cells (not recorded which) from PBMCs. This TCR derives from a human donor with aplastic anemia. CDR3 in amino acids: CASSFWSTSTDTQYF. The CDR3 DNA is TGTGCCAGCAGCTTTTGGTCCACTAGCACAGATACGCAGTATTTT.